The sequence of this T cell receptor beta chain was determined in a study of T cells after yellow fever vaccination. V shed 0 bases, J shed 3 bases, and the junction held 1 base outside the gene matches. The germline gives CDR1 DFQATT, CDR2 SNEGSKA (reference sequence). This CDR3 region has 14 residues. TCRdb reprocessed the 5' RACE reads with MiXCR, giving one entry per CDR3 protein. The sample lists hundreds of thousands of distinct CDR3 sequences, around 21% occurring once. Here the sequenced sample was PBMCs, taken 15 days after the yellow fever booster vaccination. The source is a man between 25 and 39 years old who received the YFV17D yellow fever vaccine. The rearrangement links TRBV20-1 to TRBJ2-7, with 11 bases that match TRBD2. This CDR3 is CSAREGLAVYEQYF. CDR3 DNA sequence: TGCAGTGCTAGAGAGGGACTAGCGGTCTACGAGCAGTACTTC.